Listed here are 5 T cell receptor beta chains from one sample, sequenced in a study of shared clonotypes between healthy human individuals. Profiling relied on immunoSEQ multiplex PCR, and the TCRdb table lists in-frame clones only, not all of them. The sample lists about 660,000 clones; around 74% were seen once. The specimen sequenced was memory CD4+ T cells sorted from blood. Indicated subset: CD45RA-negative fraction. These receptor sequences come from a woman in her twenties or thirties in good health.

This sequence joins TRBV21-1 and TRBJ1-3. TRBV21-1 is a listed pseudogene. The CDR3 contains 13 residues. The CDR3 loop is CASSNGSGNTIYF. In nucleotides, the CDR3 is TGTGCCAGCAGCAACGGGTCTGGAAACACCATATATTTT.

The CDR3, as DNA: TGCGCCAGCAGCTCCAGGGGGCCCGGCACTGAAGCTTTCTTT. Translating gives CASSSRGPGTEAFF. The J gene is TRBJ1-1, the V gene TRBV5-1, with TRBD1 matching 8 bases. V trimming: 3 bases; J trimming: 4 bases; junction bases outside the gene matches: 5. The CDR3 has 14 residues. The germline gives CDR1 SGHRS, CDR2 YFSETQ.

V gene TRBV25-1 combines with J gene TRBJ1-2; the D is unclear. With 6 bases removed from V and 4 bases from J, the gap between germline ends came to 12 bases. There are 13 residues in the CDR3. Germline CDR1 and CDR2: MGHDK and SYGVNS. The CDR3 coding sequence is TGTGCCAGCAGCGATCCGGGTGGCTATGGCTACACCTTC. Translation gives CASSDPGGYGYTF.

The gene calls are TRBV6-5 and TRBJ2-5; weak D call: TRBD1 (6 bases). The J call may be faulty, since TRBJ2-7 better matches the DNA end. The CDR3 is 13 amino acids. Germline loops: CDR1 MNHEY, CDR2 SVGAGI. The CDR3 sequence: CASSPGQGGEQYF. The CDR3 coding sequence is TGTGCCAGCAGCCCGGGACAAGGAGGCGAGCAGTACTTC.

This clone occurred a few times. Other DNA variants within this sample encode the same CDR3. The chain carries TRBV7-3 and TRBJ2-1; weak D call: TRBD2 (5 bases). The CDR3 contains 13 residues. The germline V and J ends were trimmed by 1 base and 8 bases, with 9 bases remaining between them. Germline V gene sequence: CDR1 SGHTA, CDR2 FQGTGA. The CDR3 is CASSLSGSDEQFF. DNA of the CDR3: TGTGCCAGCAGCTTAAGCGGGTCCGATGAGCAGTTCTTC.